The rows below give T cell receptor beta chains drawn from one sample of a study of shared clonotypes between healthy human individuals. Sequencing was performed with immunoSEQ multiplex PCR; in TCRdb, only in-frame clones are kept and a portion is missing. The repertoire includes 2 million to 3 million clones, around 94% of them detected once, and over 0.12% sits in the top ten. Sequenced material: naive CD4+ T cells sorted from blood. The receptors shown here come from a man younger than 35 in good health. The CDR3 runs from the conserved cysteine through the conserved F or W. Each record gives: CDR3 DNA, CDR3 protein, J gene, V gene, D gene, clone size. The D gene is left open where the match is weak. Clone size is stated in some rows and not others, as once, few, many or a class when expanded.

TGCAGCGTGGGGCGGGGGTACCAAGAGACCCAGTACTTC | CSVGRGYQETQYF | TRBJ2-5 | TRBV29-1 | TRBD2 | NA
TGTGCCAGCTCACCGCATCCGGACGGGGAGCTGTTTTTT | CASSPHPDGELFF | TRBJ2-2 | TRBV18 | NA | NA
TGTGCCACCAGCAAAAACAACATGCGCTCCTACGAGCAGTACTTC | CATSKNNMRSYEQYF | TRBJ2-7 | TRBV15 | NA | NA
TGTGCCAGCAGGAGGGGGCCCGAGCAGTTCTTC | CASRRGPEQFF | TRBJ2-1 | TRBV6-5 | TRBD1 | NA
TGTGCCAGTAGTATAGCGGGAGGGGCCAATGAGCAGTTCTTC | CASSIAGGANEQFF | TRBJ2-1 | TRBV19 | TRBD2 | NA
TGTGCCAGCAGCTTAGTAAGGGACTACAATGAGCAGTTCTTC | CASSLVRDYNEQFF | TRBJ2-1 | TRBV7-8 | NA | NA
TGTGCCACCAGCGGTGGGACTAGCGGGGGGAACACAGATACGCAGTATTTT | CATSGGTSGGNTDTQYF | TRBJ2-3 | TRBV15 | TRBD2 | NA
TGTGCCAGCAGTTACTCGAGGGGGCCGTACGAGCAGTACTTC | CASSYSRGPYEQYF | TRBJ2-7 | TRBV6-5 | TRBD1 | NA
TGTGCCATCAGCGGGTCTAGCGGGAGGGGGACCGGGGAGCTGTTTTTT | CAISGSSGRGTGELFF | TRBJ2-2 | TRBV10-3 | TRBD2 | NA
TGTGCCAGTAGAAGACAGGGGGCTTATGGCGGGGAGCTGTTTTTT | CASRRQGAYGGELFF | TRBJ2-2 | TRBV6-1 | TRBD1 | NA
TGTGCCAGCACCTCTAGCGGGAGGGTAGGATACGAGCAGTACTTC | CASTSSGRVGYEQYF | TRBJ2-7 | TRBV2 | TRBD2 | once
TGTGCCAGCAGTGGGGGGTGGCCCGATGAAAAACTGTTTTTT | CASSGGWPDEKLFF | TRBJ1-4 | TRBV25-1 | NA | NA
TGTGCCAGCTCACCTTCCTGGGAGCAGTACTTC | CASSPSWEQYF | TRBJ2-7 | TRBV18 | NA | NA
TGTGCCAGCAGCCCCAAGGGGGCCTTTTACGAGCAGTACTTC | CASSPKGAFYEQYF | TRBJ2-7 | TRBV6-5 | TRBD1 | NA
TGTGCCAGCAGCTTAAGACTAGGGGGTATCGATGAGCAGTTCTTC | CASSLRLGGIDEQFF | TRBJ2-1 | TRBV11-1 | NA | NA
TGCGCCAGCAGCCACGCGGACAGGGACAACACTGAAGCTTTCTTT | CASSHADRDNTEAFF | TRBJ1-1 | TRBV4-3 | TRBD1 | NA
TGTGCCAGCAGTGAGGATTTCTCAGGGTCGAAGCCCCAGCATTTT | CASSEDFSGSKPQHF | TRBJ1-5 | TRBV2 | NA | NA
TGTGCCAGCAGCCGGACAGAGAGATCTAATGAAAAACTGTTTTTT | CASSRTERSNEKLFF | TRBJ1-4 | TRBV7-9 | NA | NA
TGTGCCAGTAGTAACCGGGAGGGTGGAAACACCATATATTTT | CASSNREGGNTIYF | TRBJ1-3 | TRBV19 | NA | NA
TGCGCCAGCCAACTACCGGGACTAGCGGGGGGGAGGGCCTACAATGAGCAGTTCTTC | CASQLPGLAGGRAYNEQFF | TRBJ2-1 | TRBV10-1 | TRBD2 | NA
TGTGCCAGCAGATCAGGGGTCCTAAACACCGGGGAGCTGTTTTTT | CASRSGVLNTGELFF | TRBJ2-2 | TRBV6-5 | NA | once
TGTGCCAGCAGTTGGGGACAGACGAACACCGGGGAGCTGTTTTTT | CASSWGQTNTGELFF | TRBJ2-2 | TRBV6-1 | TRBD1 | NA
TGTGCCAGCAGCCCCGAGGGTAGCGGAACCTACAATGAGCAGTTCTTC | CASSPEGSGTYNEQFF | TRBJ2-1 | TRBV2 | NA | NA
TGTGCCAGCAGCGCCCCCGGGATCATAGGTCGTGAGCAGTTCTTC | CASSAPGIIGREQFF | TRBJ2-1 | TRBV11-1 | NA | NA
TGCGCCAGCAGCCAAGCACTCACAGTTCCAACCTACGAGCAGTACTTC | CASSQALTVPTYEQYF | TRBJ2-7 | TRBV4-1 | NA | NA
TGTGCCAGCAGCTTAGGGACGACAGGGGAGGAAAACATTCAGTACTTC | CASSLGTTGEENIQYF | TRBJ2-4 | TRBV11-2 | TRBD1 | once
TGCGCCAGCAGCTTCGGGGGCCTTAGCACAGATACGCAGTATTTT | CASSFGGLSTDTQYF | TRBJ2-3 | TRBV5-1 | NA | NA
TGCGCCAGCAGTAGACCAGGGATAGGGGAGCAGTTCTTC | CASSRPGIGEQFF | TRBJ2-1 | TRBV10-1 | NA | NA
TGTGCCAGCAGTCTATTCCACAGGGGTGATATGAACACTGAAGCTTTCTTT | CASSLFHRGDMNTEAFF | TRBJ1-1 | TRBV27 | TRBD1 | NA
TGCGCCAGCAGCCAAGTTGCAGGGGCTAATGAAAAACTGTTTTTT | CASSQVAGANEKLFF | TRBJ1-4 | TRBV4-1 | NA | NA
TGTGCCAGCAGCTTGGACAGGGGTAATGAGCAGTTCTTC | CASSLDRGNEQFF | TRBJ2-1 | TRBV6-4 | TRBD1 | NA
TGCGCCAGCAGCGCGGGACTAGCGGGGGGCATCTACGAGCAGTACTTC | CASSAGLAGGIYEQYF | TRBJ2-7 | TRBV5-1 | TRBD2 | NA
TGTGCCAGCAGACAAATGGGGGAAGATACGCAGTATTTT | CASRQMGEDTQYF | TRBJ2-3 | TRBV7-3 | NA | NA
TGTGCCAGTAGCCGGGACAGGGGCGACGAGCAGTACTTC | CASSRDRGDEQYF | TRBJ2-7 | TRBV19 | TRBD1 | NA
TGTGCCATCGGATTCCGGGACAGGGGTAATCAAGGGCAGTACTTC | CAIGFRDRGNQGQYF | TRBJ2-7 | TRBV10-3 | TRBD1 | NA
TGTGCCAGCAGCTCACCAGGGGGCGATAAGCAGTTCTTC | CASSSPGGDKQFF | TRBJ2-1 | TRBV6-5 | TRBD1 | NA
TGTGCCTGGAGTGGGAACGGATCACCCCTCCACTTT | CAWSGNGSPLHF | TRBJ1-6 | TRBV30 | NA | few
TGTGCCAGCAGCTTAGTCGGGAGGGGTGCATTGGCCTACAATGAGCAGTTCTTC | CASSLVGRGALAYNEQFF | TRBJ2-1 | TRBV7-8 | TRBD2 | NA
TGTGCCAGCAGCCCGATCCCAGGCCGATTAGTGCATGGCTACACCTTC | CASSPIPGRLVHGYTF | TRBJ1-2 | TRBV11-2 | NA | NA
TGTGCCATCAGAGGCGGGGGGTCCGGGGAGCTGTTTTTT | CAIRGGGSGELFF | TRBJ2-2 | TRBV10-3 | TRBD2 | NA
TGCGCCAGCTTCGAAGGACAGATGAACACTGAAGCTTTCTTT | CASFEGQMNTEAFF | TRBJ1-1 | TRBV5-1 | NA | NA
TGTGCCAGCAGTGGGGCCGGGACAGGCAATGAAAAACTGTTTTTT | CASSGAGTGNEKLFF | TRBJ1-4 | TRBV25-1 | TRBD1 | NA
TGTGCCAGCAGCCAACAGGGGGCATGGGCTGGGGCCAACGTCCTGACTTTC | CASSQQGAWAGANVLTF | TRBJ2-6 | TRBV7-2 | TRBD1 | NA
TGTGCCAGCAGTTCGTCATGGACAAGCGCGAACACCGGGGAGCTGTTTTTT | CASSSSWTSANTGELFF | TRBJ2-2 | TRBV28 | NA | NA
TGTGCCAGTAGTAACAGACAGGGGAATCAGCCCCAGCATTTT | CASSNRQGNQPQHF | TRBJ1-5 | TRBV19 | TRBD1 | NA
TGCGCCAGCAGCTTGGACCCGTTGGTAACTAATGAAAAACTGTTTTTT | CASSLDPLVTNEKLFF | TRBJ1-4 | TRBV5-1 | NA | NA
TGTGCCAGCAGCTTAGCGGCGGGGCGCCGAGTCGAGGGCTACACCTTC | CASSLAAGRRVEGYTF | TRBJ1-2 | TRBV7-2 | NA | NA
TGCGCCAGCAGCCAAGTAGGAGGGGGCCCATGGGGTGGCTACACCTTC | CASSQVGGGPWGGYTF | TRBJ1-2 | TRBV4-3 | TRBD1 | NA
TGTGCCAGCAGCCGCGGGACAGGGATGTATGGCTACACCTTC | CASSRGTGMYGYTF | TRBJ1-2 | TRBV28 | TRBD1 | NA
TGTGCCAGCAGCCGCGACTTGCAAGACTACGAGCAGTACTTC | CASSRDLQDYEQYF | TRBJ2-7 | TRBV5-4 | NA | NA
TGTGCCAGTCGGCCCCCTGAGCGATTTTTAACTAATGAAAAACTGTTTTTT | CASRPPERFLTNEKLFF | TRBJ1-4 | TRBV19 | NA | NA
TGTGCCAGCAGCTTAGCGGGAGGGGTTAATGAAAAACTGTTTTTT | CASSLAGGVNEKLFF | TRBJ1-4 | TRBV7-8 | NA | once
TGTGCCAGCAGTGAAGTGGGGCAGGGTGAAGCTTTCTTT | CASSEVGQGEAFF | TRBJ1-1 | TRBV6-1 | NA | few
TGTGCCAGCAGTTACCCGGGACTCCGGGGCTACACCTTC | CASSYPGLRGYTF | TRBJ1-2 | TRBV6-5 | NA | NA